Listed below are T cell receptor beta chains from one sample, sequenced in a study of cytomegalovirus exposure and HLA in healthy donors. Assay used: immunoSEQ multiplex PCR; TCRdb lists only in-frame clones, some missing. The data contain under 200,000 clones, 75% to 85% of them singletons. Specimen: PBMCs. These receptors came from a male donor in good health and CMV-seropositive. Each CDR3 is given with its conserved first and last residue. A D gene is named only where the DNA matches it firmly. The size field is filled for only some rows; it gives once, few, many or a size class.

abundance: once
j_gene: TRBJ1-3
len: 17
d_gene: NA
v_gene: TRBV18
CDR3aa: CASSPRRGAGVGNTIYF
CDR3nt: TGTGCCAGCTCACCACGACGAGGCGCAGGGGTCGGAAACACCATATATTTT

abundance: NA
j_gene: TRBJ2-2
len: 14
d_gene: TRBD2
v_gene: TRBV5-6
CDR3aa: CASSSPGGTGELFF
CDR3nt: TGTGCCAGCAGCTCCCCGGGGGGCACCGGGGAGCTGTTTTTT

abundance: NA
j_gene: TRBJ2-5
len: 14
d_gene: NA
v_gene: TRBV28
CDR3aa: CASSFGGSKETQYF
CDR3nt: TGTGCCAGCAGTTTTGGCGGGTCTAAAGAGACCCAGTACTTC

abundance: once
j_gene: TRBJ2-5
len: 11
d_gene: NA
v_gene: TRBV7-2
CDR3aa: CASSSSETQYF
CDR3nt: TGTGCCAGCAGCTCCAGTGAGACCCAGTACTTC

abundance: NA
j_gene: TRBJ2-7
len: 14
d_gene: TRBD2
v_gene: TRBV4-2
CDR3aa: CASSQAAGGYEQYF
CDR3nt: TGTGCCAGCAGCCAAGCGGCGGGGGGGTACGAGCAGTACTTC

abundance: NA
j_gene: TRBJ2-1
len: 13
d_gene: NA
v_gene: TRBV5-1
CDR3aa: CASSLAVVNEQFF
CDR3nt: TGCGCCAGCAGCTTGGCCGTAGTAAATGAGCAGTTCTTC

abundance: NA
j_gene: TRBJ2-5
len: 14
d_gene: NA
v_gene: TRBV4-2
CDR3aa: CASSQVAVGGAQYF
CDR3nt: TGTGCCAGCAGCCAAGTCGCCGTCGGAGGGGCCCAGTACTTC

abundance: NA
j_gene: TRBJ1-1
len: 15
d_gene: TRBD1
v_gene: TRBV29-1
CDR3aa: CSVHRGAGGNTEAFF
CDR3nt: TGCAGCGTCCACAGGGGGGCGGGTGGGAACACTGAAGCTTTCTTT

abundance: NA
j_gene: TRBJ2-1
len: 16
d_gene: TRBD2
v_gene: TRBV5-4
CDR3aa: CASSRSGGRTDNEQFF
CDR3nt: TGTGCCAGCAGCCGTAGCGGGGGGCGCACCGACAATGAGCAGTTCTTC

abundance: NA
j_gene: TRBJ2-5
len: 11
d_gene: NA
v_gene: TRBV9
CDR3aa: CASSARETQYF
CDR3nt: TGTGCCAGCAGCGCCAGAGAGACCCAGTACTTC

abundance: NA
j_gene: TRBJ1-4
len: 15
d_gene: TRBD1
v_gene: TRBV28
CDR3aa: CASSIPGTGGEKLFF
CDR3nt: TGTGCCAGCAGTATCCCCGGGACAGGGGGTGAAAAACTGTTTTTT

abundance: NA
j_gene: TRBJ2-4
len: 19
d_gene: NA
v_gene: TRBV9
CDR3aa: CASSVDIGASELAKNIQYF
CDR3nt: TGTGCCAGCAGCGTCGACATTGGGGCTAGCGAGCTAGCCAAAAACATTCAGTACTTC

abundance: NA
j_gene: TRBJ2-4
len: 16
d_gene: NA
v_gene: TRBV4-3
CDR3aa: CASSQDRDSVINIQYF
CDR3nt: TGCGCCAGCAGCCAAGATCGCGACAGTGTAATAAACATTCAGTACTTC

abundance: NA
j_gene: TRBJ2-3
len: 15
d_gene: TRBD1
v_gene: TRBV5-4
CDR3aa: CASSLGQGPTDTQYF
CDR3nt: TGTGCCAGCAGCTTGGGACAGGGCCCCACAGATACGCAGTATTTT

abundance: few
j_gene: TRBJ1-1
len: 13
d_gene: NA
v_gene: TRBV6-6
CDR3aa: CASSYSQDTEAFF
CDR3nt: TGTGCCAGCAGTTACTCGCAGGACACTGAAGCTTTCTTT

abundance: NA
j_gene: TRBJ1-5
len: 15
d_gene: NA
v_gene: TRBV9
CDR3aa: CASSVGTGNNQPQHF
CDR3nt: TGTGCCAGCAGCGTAGGAACAGGGAACAATCAGCCCCAGCATTTT

abundance: NA
j_gene: TRBJ2-7
len: 13
d_gene: NA
v_gene: TRBV18
CDR3aa: CASSPTSTNEQYF
CDR3nt: TGTGCCAGCTCACCAACGAGTACGAACGAGCAGTACTTC

abundance: NA
j_gene: TRBJ1-1
len: 17
d_gene: TRBD1
v_gene: TRBV7-9
CDR3aa: CASSPDLTGTGGTEAFF
CDR3nt: TGTGCCAGCAGCCCTGATTTGACCGGGACAGGGGGCACTGAAGCTTTCTTT

abundance: NA
j_gene: TRBJ2-3
len: 16
d_gene: TRBD1
v_gene: TRBV29-1
CDR3aa: CSVVEGTGRDRDTQYF
CDR3nt: TGCAGCGTTGTCGAAGGGACCGGACGGGACAGGGATACGCAGTATTTT

abundance: NA
j_gene: TRBJ2-5
len: 16
d_gene: TRBD2
v_gene: TRBV7-6
CDR3aa: CASSLGGGNTRETQYF
CDR3nt: TGTGCCAGCAGCTTAGGGGGAGGGAATACCAGGGAGACCCAGTACTTC

abundance: NA
j_gene: TRBJ2-1
len: 17
d_gene: TRBD2
v_gene: TRBV5-1
CDR3aa: CASSLVPGTSASSEQFF
CDR3nt: TGCGCCAGCAGCTTGGTCCCCGGGACTAGCGCGAGTAGTGAGCAGTTCTTC

abundance: NA
j_gene: TRBJ1-4
len: 20
d_gene: NA
v_gene: TRBV21-1
CDR3aa: CASSKRGGTGKAPTNEKLFF
CDR3nt: TGTGCCAGCAGCAAAAGGGGCGGGACAGGAAAAGCCCCAACTAATGAAAAACTGTTTTTT

abundance: NA
j_gene: TRBJ1-2
len: 13
d_gene: NA
v_gene: TRBV4-3
CDR3aa: CASSQVDSYGYTF
CDR3nt: TGCGCCAGCAGCCAAGTTGACAGCTATGGCTACACCTTC

abundance: NA
j_gene: TRBJ2-7
len: 14
d_gene: TRBD1
v_gene: TRBV6-5
CDR3aa: CATAGGTGGYEQYF
CDR3nt: TGTGCCACAGCGGGCGGGACAGGGGGATACGAGCAGTACTTC

abundance: NA
j_gene: TRBJ1-6
len: 13
d_gene: TRBD1
v_gene: TRBV9
CDR3aa: CASGPRTGTPLHF
CDR3nt: TGTGCCAGCGGCCCCCGGACAGGGACGCCCCTCCACTTT

abundance: once
j_gene: TRBJ2-1
len: 15
d_gene: TRBD1
v_gene: TRBV28
CDR3aa: CASRGGDREFAEQFF
CDR3nt: TGTGCCAGCAGGGGCGGGGACAGGGAATTCGCTGAGCAGTTCTTC

abundance: NA
j_gene: TRBJ1-3
len: 14
d_gene: NA
v_gene: TRBV5-4
CDR3aa: CASSPGGERNTIYF
CDR3nt: TGTGCCAGCAGCCCCGGGGGGGAGAGGAACACCATATATTTT

abundance: NA
j_gene: TRBJ2-7
len: 11
d_gene: NA
v_gene: TRBV20-1
CDR3aa: CSASRDYEQYF
CDR3nt: TGCAGTGCTAGCCGGGACTACGAGCAGTACTTC

abundance: NA
j_gene: TRBJ2-7
len: 17
d_gene: NA
v_gene: TRBV7-9
CDR3aa: CASSLAETGRSSYEQYF
CDR3nt: TGTGCCAGCAGCTTAGCCGAGACAGGACGCAGCTCCTACGAGCAGTACTTC

abundance: NA
j_gene: TRBJ1-1
len: 11
d_gene: NA
v_gene: TRBV6-5
CDR3aa: CASKGQVEAFF
CDR3nt: TGTGCCAGCAAGGGACAAGTTGAAGCTTTCTTT

abundance: NA
j_gene: TRBJ1-5
len: 16
d_gene: NA
v_gene: TRBV28
CDR3aa: CASSYPTARVNWPQHF
CDR3nt: TGTGCCAGCAGTTACCCGACAGCCCGCGTGAATTGGCCCCAGCATTTT

abundance: NA
j_gene: TRBJ1-2
len: 11
d_gene: NA
v_gene: TRBV7-2
CDR3aa: CASSFDKGYTF
CDR3nt: TGTGCCAGCAGCTTCGACAAGGGCTACACCTTC

abundance: NA
j_gene: TRBJ1-3
len: 19
d_gene: NA
v_gene: TRBV5-1
CDR3aa: CASSNPQGHFGVGGNTIYF
CDR3nt: TGCGCCAGCAGCAATCCTCAGGGACATTTTGGTGTAGGAGGAAACACCATATATTTT

abundance: NA
j_gene: TRBJ2-3
len: 13
d_gene: NA
v_gene: TRBV6-5
CDR3aa: CASSYRGTDTQYF
CDR3nt: TGTGCCAGCAGTTACCGGGGTACAGATACGCAGTATTTT

abundance: NA
j_gene: TRBJ2-1
len: 17
d_gene: TRBD2
v_gene: TRBV19
CDR3aa: CASSQDPGTSGRSEQFF
CDR3nt: TGTGCCAGTAGTCAAGACCCCGGGACTAGCGGGAGAAGTGAGCAGTTCTTC

abundance: NA
j_gene: TRBJ1-1
len: 13
d_gene: NA
v_gene: TRBV6-6
CDR3aa: CASSYVRDTEAFF
CDR3nt: TGTGCCAGCAGTTACGTTCGGGACACTGAAGCTTTCTTT

abundance: NA
j_gene: TRBJ2-5
len: 13
d_gene: TRBD1
v_gene: TRBV6-5
CDR3aa: CASSRGGTETQYF
CDR3nt: TGTGCCAGCAGCCGAGGGGGCACGGAGACCCAGTACTTC

abundance: NA
j_gene: TRBJ2-2
len: 13
d_gene: NA
v_gene: TRBV7-3
CDR3aa: CASSFRVTGELFF
CDR3nt: TGTGCCAGCAGCTTCCGAGTCACCGGGGAGCTGTTTTTT

abundance: NA
j_gene: TRBJ1-2
len: 16
d_gene: NA
v_gene: TRBV9
CDR3aa: CASSVTSQALNYGYTF
CDR3nt: TGTGCCAGCAGCGTAACTAGCCAGGCCCTCAACTATGGCTACACCTTC

abundance: NA
j_gene: TRBJ2-5
len: 17
d_gene: TRBD2
v_gene: TRBV12-5
CDR3aa: CASGWGWASGRPAAQYF
CDR3nt: TGTGCTAGTGGTTGGGGTTGGGCTAGCGGGAGACCCGCGGCCCAGTACTTC

abundance: NA
j_gene: TRBJ1-3
len: 16
d_gene: NA
v_gene: TRBV4-3
CDR3aa: CASSQDLGGTWMPIYF
CDR3nt: TGCGCCAGCAGCCAAGATCTCGGGGGAACGTGGATGCCCATATATTTT

abundance: NA
j_gene: TRBJ1-1
len: 14
d_gene: NA
v_gene: TRBV28
CDR3aa: CASSFRGGGPEAFF
CDR3nt: TGTGCCAGCAGTTTCCGGGGGGGAGGGCCTGAAGCTTTCTTT

abundance: NA
j_gene: TRBJ2-7
len: 15
d_gene: NA
v_gene: TRBV2
CDR3aa: CASSDPGFKSYEQYF
CDR3nt: TGTGCCAGCAGTGACCCGGGATTTAAATCCTACGAGCAGTACTTC

abundance: NA
j_gene: TRBJ2-5
len: 13
d_gene: NA
v_gene: TRBV7-2
CDR3aa: CASSLERREAQYF
CDR3nt: TGTGCCAGCAGCTTAGAACGTAGAGAGGCCCAGTACTTC

abundance: NA
j_gene: TRBJ1-5
len: 15
d_gene: TRBD1
v_gene: TRBV7-2
CDR3aa: CASSFKGARDQPQHF
CDR3nt: TGTGCCAGCAGCTTTAAGGGGGCGCGAGATCAGCCCCAGCATTTT